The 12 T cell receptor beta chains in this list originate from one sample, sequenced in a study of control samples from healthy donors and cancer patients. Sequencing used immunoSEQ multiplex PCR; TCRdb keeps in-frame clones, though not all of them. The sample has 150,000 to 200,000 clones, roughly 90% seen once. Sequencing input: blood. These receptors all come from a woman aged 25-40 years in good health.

CDR3 residues: CASSLEGTEAFF. Written as DNA, the CDR3 is TGTGCCAGCAGTTTAGAAGGGACTGAAGCTTTCTTT. This chain links TRBV12-3 or TRBV12-4 with TRBJ1-1; D is uncertain. The CDR3 covers 12 residues. The ends were cut back, 1 base at V and 5 bases at J, with 5 bases in the middle.

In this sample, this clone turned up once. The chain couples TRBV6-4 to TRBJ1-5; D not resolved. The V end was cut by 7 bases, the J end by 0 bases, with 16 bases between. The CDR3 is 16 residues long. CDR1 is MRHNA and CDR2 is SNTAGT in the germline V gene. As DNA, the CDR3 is TGTGCCAGCAAGAAAAAACAGCGCTATAGCAATCAGCCCCAGCATTTT. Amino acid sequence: CASKKKQRYSNQPQHF.

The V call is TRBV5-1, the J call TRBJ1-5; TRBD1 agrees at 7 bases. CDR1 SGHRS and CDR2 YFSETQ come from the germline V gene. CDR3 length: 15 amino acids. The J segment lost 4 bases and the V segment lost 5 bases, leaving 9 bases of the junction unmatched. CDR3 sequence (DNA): TGCGCCAGCAGAACCGTCCCAGGGGGTAATCAGCCCCAGCATTTT. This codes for CASRTVPGGNQPQHF.

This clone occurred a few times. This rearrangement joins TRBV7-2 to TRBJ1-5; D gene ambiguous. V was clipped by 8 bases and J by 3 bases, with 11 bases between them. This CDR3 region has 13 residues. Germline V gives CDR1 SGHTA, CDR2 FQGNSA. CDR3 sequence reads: CASSGPNNQPQHF. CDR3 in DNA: TGTGCCAGCTCCGGCCCGAACAATCAGCCCCAGCATTTT.

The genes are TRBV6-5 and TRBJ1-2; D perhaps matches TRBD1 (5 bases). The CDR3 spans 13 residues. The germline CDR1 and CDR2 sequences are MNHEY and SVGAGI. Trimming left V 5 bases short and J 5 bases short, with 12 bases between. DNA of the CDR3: TGTGCCAGCAGTCCACAGGTGCGGTATGGCTACACCTTC. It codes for CASSPQVRYGYTF.

The CDR3 DNA follows: TGCGCCAGCAGTCAATCGAAAAACGGCGACTCTTATGGCTACACCTTC. Protein product: CASSQSKNGDSYGYTF. The chain carries TRBV23-1 and TRBJ1-2; D is unresolved. TRBV23-1 is reported as an ORF; its role is uncertain. The CDR3 spans 16 residues. The germline V and J ends were trimmed by 0 bases and 5 bases, with 16 bases remaining between them.

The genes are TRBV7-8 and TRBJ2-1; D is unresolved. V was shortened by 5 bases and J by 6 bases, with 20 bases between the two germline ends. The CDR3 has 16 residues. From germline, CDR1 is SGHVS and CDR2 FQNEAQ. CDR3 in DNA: TGTGCCAGCAGCCCCAGTCTTTTAGCCGAAAGCAATGAGCAGTTCTTC. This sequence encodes CASSPSLLAESNEQFF.

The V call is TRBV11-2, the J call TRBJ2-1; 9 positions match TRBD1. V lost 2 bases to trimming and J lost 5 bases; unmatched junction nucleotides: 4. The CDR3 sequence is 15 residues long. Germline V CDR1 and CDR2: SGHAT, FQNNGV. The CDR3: CASSLSGTGHNEQFF. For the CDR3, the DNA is TGTGCCAGCAGCTTATCCGGGACAGGGCACAATGAGCAGTTCTTC.

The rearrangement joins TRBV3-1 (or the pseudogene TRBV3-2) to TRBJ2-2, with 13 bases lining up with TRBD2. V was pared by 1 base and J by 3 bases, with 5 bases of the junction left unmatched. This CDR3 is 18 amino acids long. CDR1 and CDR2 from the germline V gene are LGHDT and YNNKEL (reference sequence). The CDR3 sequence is CASSQVFGTSGDTGELFF. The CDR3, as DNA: TGTGCCAGCAGCCAAGTCTTTGGGACTAGCGGGGACACCGGGGAGCTGTTTTTT.

The CDR3 region is CASSLGGGMNTEAFF. Written as DNA, the CDR3 is TGTGCCAGCAGCTTAGGGGGAGGGATGAACACTGAAGCTTTCTTT. The chain recombines TRBV11-2 with TRBJ1-1; D is unresolved. Between the trimmed V and J ends, which lost 1 base and 0 bases, there was a span of 9 bases. The CDR3 loop spans 15 amino acids. Germline assignment: CDR1 SGHAT and CDR2 FQNNGV.

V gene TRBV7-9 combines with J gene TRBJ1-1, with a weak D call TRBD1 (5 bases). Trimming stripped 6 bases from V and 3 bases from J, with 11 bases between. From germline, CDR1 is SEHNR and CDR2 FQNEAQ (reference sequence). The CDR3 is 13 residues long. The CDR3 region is CASSRRGDTEAFF. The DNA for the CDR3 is TGTGCCAGCAGTCGGCGGGGGGACACTGAAGCTTTCTTT.

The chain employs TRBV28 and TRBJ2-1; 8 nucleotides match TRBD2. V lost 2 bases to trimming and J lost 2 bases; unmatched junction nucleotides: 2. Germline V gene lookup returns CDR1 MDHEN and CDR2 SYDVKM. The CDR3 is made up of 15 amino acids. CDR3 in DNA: TGTGCCAGCAGTTTAATAGCGGGGACCTACAATGAGCAGTTCTTC. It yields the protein CASSLIAGTYNEQFF.